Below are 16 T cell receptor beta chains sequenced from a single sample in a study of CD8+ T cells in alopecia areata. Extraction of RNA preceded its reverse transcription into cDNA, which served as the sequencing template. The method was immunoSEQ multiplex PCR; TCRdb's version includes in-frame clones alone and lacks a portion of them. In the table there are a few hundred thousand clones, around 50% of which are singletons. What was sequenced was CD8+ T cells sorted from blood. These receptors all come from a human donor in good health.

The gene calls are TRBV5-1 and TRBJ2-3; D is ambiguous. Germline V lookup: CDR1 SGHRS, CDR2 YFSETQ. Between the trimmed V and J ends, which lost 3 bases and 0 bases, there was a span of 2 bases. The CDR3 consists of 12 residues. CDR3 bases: TGCGCCAGCAGCTACAGCACAGATACGCAGTATTTT. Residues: CASSYSTDTQYF.

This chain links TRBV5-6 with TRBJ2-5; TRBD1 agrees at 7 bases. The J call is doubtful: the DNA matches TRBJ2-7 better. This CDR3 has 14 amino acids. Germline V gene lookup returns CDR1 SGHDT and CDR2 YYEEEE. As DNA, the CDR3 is TGTGCCAGCAGCCTGGGACAGAGCTCCTACGAGCAGTACTTC. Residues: CASSLGQSSYEQYF.

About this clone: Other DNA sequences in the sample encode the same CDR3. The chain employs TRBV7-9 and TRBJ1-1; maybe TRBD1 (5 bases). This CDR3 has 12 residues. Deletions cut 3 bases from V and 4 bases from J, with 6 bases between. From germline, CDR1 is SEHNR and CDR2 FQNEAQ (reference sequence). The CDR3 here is CASSLGVTEAFF. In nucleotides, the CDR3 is TGTGCCAGCAGCTTGGGGGTCACTGAAGCTTTCTTT. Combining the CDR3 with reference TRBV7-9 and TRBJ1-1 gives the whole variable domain DTGVSQNPRHKITKRGQNVTFRCDPISEHNRLYWYRQTLGQGPEFLTYFQNEAQLEKSRLLSDRFSAERPKGSFSTLEIQRTEQGDSAMYLCASSLGVTEAFFGQGTRLTVV.

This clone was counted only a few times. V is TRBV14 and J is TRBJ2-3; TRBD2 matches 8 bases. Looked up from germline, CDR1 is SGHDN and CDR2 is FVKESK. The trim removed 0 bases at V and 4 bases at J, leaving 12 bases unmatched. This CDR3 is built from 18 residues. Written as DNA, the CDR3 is TGTGCCAGCAGCCAAGATCTTCAAGCGGGGGTACAGTCAGATACGCAGTATTTT. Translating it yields CASSQDLQAGVQSDTQYF. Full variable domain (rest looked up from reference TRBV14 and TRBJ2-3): EAGVTQFPSHSVIEKGQTVTLRCDPISGHDNLYWYRRVMGKEIKFLLHFVKESKQDESGMPNNRFLAERTGGTYSTLKVQPAELEDSGVYFCASSQDLQAGVQSDTQYFGPGTRLTVL.

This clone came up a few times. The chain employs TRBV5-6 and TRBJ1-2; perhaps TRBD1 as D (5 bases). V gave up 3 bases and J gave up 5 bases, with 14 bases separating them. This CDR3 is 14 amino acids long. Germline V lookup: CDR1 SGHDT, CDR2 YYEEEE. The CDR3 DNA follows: TGTGCCAGCAGCTGGGAGACAGACCTGTATGGCTACACCTTC. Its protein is CASSWETDLYGYTF.

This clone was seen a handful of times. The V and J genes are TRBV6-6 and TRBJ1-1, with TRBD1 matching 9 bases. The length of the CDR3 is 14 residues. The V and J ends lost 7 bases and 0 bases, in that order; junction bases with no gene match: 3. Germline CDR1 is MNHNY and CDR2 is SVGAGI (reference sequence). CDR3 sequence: CASKGTGMNTEAFF. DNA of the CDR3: TGTGCCAGCAAGGGGACAGGGATGAACACTGAAGCTTTCTTT.

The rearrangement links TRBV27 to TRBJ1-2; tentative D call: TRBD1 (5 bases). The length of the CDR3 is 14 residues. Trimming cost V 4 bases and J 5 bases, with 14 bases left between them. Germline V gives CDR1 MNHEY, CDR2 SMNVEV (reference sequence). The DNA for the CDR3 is TGTGCCAGCAGTTATAGCACCGGGGGGTATGGCTACACCTTC. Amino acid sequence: CASSYSTGGYGYTF.

The CDR3 loop reads CASSQEGGELFF. CDR3 DNA sequence: TGCGCCAGCAGCCAAGAGGGCGGGGAGCTGTTTTTT. The chain couples TRBV4-1 to TRBJ2-2; D is undetermined. CDR1 is MGHRA and CDR2 is YSYEKL in the germline V gene. V was clipped by 0 bases and J by 7 bases, with 3 bases between them. The CDR3 runs to 12 residues.

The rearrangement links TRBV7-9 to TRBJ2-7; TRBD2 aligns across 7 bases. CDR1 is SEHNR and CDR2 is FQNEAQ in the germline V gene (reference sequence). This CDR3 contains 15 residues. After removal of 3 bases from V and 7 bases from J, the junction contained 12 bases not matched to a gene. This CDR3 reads CASSFGGTDVAEQYF. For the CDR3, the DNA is TGTGCCAGCAGCTTCGGGGGGACCGACGTGGCTGAGCAGTACTTC.

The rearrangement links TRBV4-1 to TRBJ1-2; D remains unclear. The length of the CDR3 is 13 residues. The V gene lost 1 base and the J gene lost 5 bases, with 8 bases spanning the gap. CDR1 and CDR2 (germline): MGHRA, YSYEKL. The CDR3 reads CASSQGSGYGYTF. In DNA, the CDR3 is TGCGCCAGCAGCCAAGGGTCCGGGTATGGCTACACCTTC.

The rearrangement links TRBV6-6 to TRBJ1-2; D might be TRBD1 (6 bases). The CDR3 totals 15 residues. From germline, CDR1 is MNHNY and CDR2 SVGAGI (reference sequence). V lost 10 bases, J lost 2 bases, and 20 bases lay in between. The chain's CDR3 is CATSLGRGSNYGYTF. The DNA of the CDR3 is TGTGCCACCAGCCTGGGCAGGGGTTCAAACTATGGCTACACCTTC.

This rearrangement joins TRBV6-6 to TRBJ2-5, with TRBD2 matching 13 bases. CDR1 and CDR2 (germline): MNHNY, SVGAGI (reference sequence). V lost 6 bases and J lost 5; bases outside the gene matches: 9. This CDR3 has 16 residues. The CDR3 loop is CASSPTSGGLGETQYF. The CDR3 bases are TGTGCCAGCAGCCCGACTAGCGGGGGGCTCGGGGAGACCCAGTACTTC.

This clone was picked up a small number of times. As DNA, the CDR3 is TGTGCCAGCAGCGAGGGGCGGGGAACGGAAAAACTGTTTTTT. It translates to CASSEGRGTEKLFF. The J gene is TRBJ1-4, the V gene TRBV7-6; D is perhaps TRBD1 (5 bases). There are 14 residues in the CDR3. The germline V gene encodes CDR1 SGHVS and CDR2 FNYEAQ. Deletions cut 5 bases from V and 8 bases from J, with 15 bases between. The variable domain in full, completed from reference TRBV7-6 and TRBJ1-4, reads GAGVSQSPRYKVTKRGQDVALRCDPISGHVSLYWYRQALGQGPEFLTYFNYEAQQDKSGLPNDRFSAERPEGSISTLTIQRTEQRDSAMYRCASSEGRGTEKLFFGSGTQLSVL.

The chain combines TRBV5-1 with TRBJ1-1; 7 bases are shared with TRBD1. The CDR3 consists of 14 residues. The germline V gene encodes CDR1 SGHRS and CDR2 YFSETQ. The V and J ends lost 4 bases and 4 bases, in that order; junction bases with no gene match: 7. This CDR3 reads CASSAYRGSTEAFF. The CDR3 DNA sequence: TGCGCCAGCAGCGCCTACAGGGGATCCACTGAAGCTTTCTTT.

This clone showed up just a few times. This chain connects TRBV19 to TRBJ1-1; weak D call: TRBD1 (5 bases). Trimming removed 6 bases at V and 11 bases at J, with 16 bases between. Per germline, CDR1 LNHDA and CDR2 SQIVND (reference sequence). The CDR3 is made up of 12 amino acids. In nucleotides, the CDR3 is TGTGCCAGTAGCGATCCAGGGTCTTCGGCTTTCTTT. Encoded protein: CASSDPGSSAFF.

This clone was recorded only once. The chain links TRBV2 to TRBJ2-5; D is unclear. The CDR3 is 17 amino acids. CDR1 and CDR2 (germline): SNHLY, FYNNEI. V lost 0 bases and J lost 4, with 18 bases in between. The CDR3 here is CASSEALRATPRETQYF. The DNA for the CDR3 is TGTGCCAGCAGTGAAGCGCTTCGGGCAACCCCGAGAGAGACCCAGTACTTC.